The TCR beta chain under discussion was sequenced for a study of T cells after yellow fever vaccination. General study results and limits: A faster peak, day 5 versus 15, was reached by the weaker secondary response. In post-booster samples, most primary-vaccination clones reappeared (around 95% CD4, 75% to 90% CD8).

The trim removed 5 bases at V and 1 base at J, leaving 6 bases unmatched. The V gene's germline CDR1 is DFQATT and CDR2 SNEGSKA (reference sequence). The CDR3 is 16 residues long. TCRdb passed the 5' RACE reads through MiXCR, listing each CDR3 protein once. The sample has under 150,000 distinct CDR3 sequences; 7.7% are singletons. This clonotype was observed many times. Its target is unknown. This sample comprised CD4+ T cells sorted from PBMCs, obtained 5 days after the yellow fever booster vaccination. J is TRBJ2-2 and V is TRBV20-1, with 11 bases that match TRBD2. The origin of this receptor is a man in his thirties or forties who received the YFV17D yellow fever vaccine. CDR3 nucleotide sequence: TGCAGTGCTCGACGAGGGACTAGCGGGAACACCGGGGAGCTGTTTTTT. Its protein is CSARRGTSGNTGELFF.